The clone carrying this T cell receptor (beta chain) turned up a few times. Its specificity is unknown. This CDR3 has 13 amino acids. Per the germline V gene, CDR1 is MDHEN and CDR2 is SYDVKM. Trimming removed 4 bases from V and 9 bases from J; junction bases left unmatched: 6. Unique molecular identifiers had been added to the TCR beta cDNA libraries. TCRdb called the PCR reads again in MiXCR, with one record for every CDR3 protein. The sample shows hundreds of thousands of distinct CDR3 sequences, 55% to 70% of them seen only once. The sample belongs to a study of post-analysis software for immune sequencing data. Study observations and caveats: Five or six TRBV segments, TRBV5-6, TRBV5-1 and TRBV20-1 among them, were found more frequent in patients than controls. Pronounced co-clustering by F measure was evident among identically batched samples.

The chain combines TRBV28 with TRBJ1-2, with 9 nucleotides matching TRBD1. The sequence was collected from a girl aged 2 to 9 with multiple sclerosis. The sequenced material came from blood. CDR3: CASSSGQGGSYTF. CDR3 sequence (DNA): TGTGCCAGCAGTTCGGGACAGGGCGGGAGCTACACCTTC.